This is a list of T cell receptor beta chains from one sample in a study of T cells after yellow fever vaccination. Using its own MiXCR run on the 5' RACE reads, TCRdb lists one record per CDR3 protein. The repertoire holds a few hundred thousand distinct CDR3 sequences, with roughly 8.4% as singletons. The starting material was PBMCs, obtained roughly seven weeks after the first yellow fever vaccination. These receptors were taken from a man aged 18 to 30 who received the YFV17D yellow fever vaccine. CDR3s include the opening cysteine and the closing phenylalanine or tryptophan. The D gene is left open where the match is weak. Clone size appears in some rows only: once, few, many, or a class for an expanded clone.

d_gene	abundance	j_gene	v_gene	CDR3nt	CDR3aa
TRBD1	few	TRBJ1-2	TRBV9	TGTGCCAGCAGCACCTCTTGGGGTGGACAGGGGGGTAACTATGGCTACACCTTC	CASSTSWGGQGGNYGYTF
-	-	TRBJ2-1	TRBV7-2	TGTGCCAGCAGCGCTCAGAGGCGCCTACTCAATGAGCAGTTCTTC	CASSAQRRLLNEQFF
-	few	TRBJ2-1	TRBV12-3/TRBV12-4	TGTGCCAGCACCGGGGCCCACTACAATGAGCAGTTCTTC	CASTGAHYNEQFF
-	many	TRBJ1-2	TRBV15	TGTGCCACCAGCGGTGACCGATATGGCTACACCTTC	CATSGDRYGYTF
-	few	TRBJ2-7	TRBV20-1	TGCAGTGCTAGAGATAGTCTCGGCTCCTACGAGCAGTACTTC	CSARDSLGSYEQYF
-	few	TRBJ2-5	TRBV5-4	TGTGCCAGCAGCAAACCCGGGACAATTAAAGAGACCCAGTACTTC	CASSKPGTIKETQYF
-	-	TRBJ2-7	TRBV4-1	TGCGCCAGCAGCCAAGCCGTGGGGTCTGGCGGCGAGCAGTACTTC	CASSQAVGSGGEQYF
-	few	TRBJ2-3	TRBV7-9	TGTGCCAGCAGCTTGTCCTATCGCGGGGTGGGAGATACGCAGTATTTT	CASSLSYRGVGDTQYF
TRBD1	few	TRBJ1-2	TRBV5-4	TGTGCCAGCAGCTTGGGGGACAGGAGCCACACCTTC	CASSLGDRSHTF
-	-	TRBJ1-1	TRBV29-1	TGCAGCGTTCCTGTAGTGGGTACTGAAGCTTTCTTT	CSVPVVGTEAFF
-	many	TRBJ2-2	TRBV6-2/TRBV6-3	TGTGCCAGCAACCACCCGAACACCGGGGAGCTGTTTTTT	CASNHPNTGELFF